The clone carrying this T cell receptor (beta chain) was recorded a few times. The sample holds other DNA sequences that translate to the same CDR3. The CDR3 runs to 13 residues. The V gene's germline CDR1 is LNHDA and CDR2 SQIVND (reference sequence). V was shortened by 6 bases and J by 0 bases, with 9 bases between the two germline ends. Sequenced by immunoSEQ multiplex PCR; TCRdb stores in-frame clones only, minus some. The sample lists millions of clones, approximately 94% occurring once. The data stem from a study of shared clonotypes between healthy human individuals. Looking at the study overall: Each donor had three CD4 naive, three CD4 memory, two CD8 naive and one CD8 memory plate.

The sequence was obtained from a man aged 18 to 29 in good health. The material sequenced was naive CD4+ T cells sorted from blood. Subset indicated: CD45RA+ positively selected. The gene calls are TRBV19 and TRBJ2-7; D remains ambiguous. In DNA form, the CDR3 reads TGTGCCAGTAGCATTGGACGCTCCTACGAGCAGTACTTC. This encodes CASSIGRSYEQYF.